These T cell receptor beta chains were read from a single sample in a study of blood T cell repertoires in COVID-19. The protocol was immunoSEQ multiplex PCR, while the TCRdb copy is restricted to in-frame clones and leaves out a portion. The sample yields roughly 120,000 clones, roughly 79% seen once. Sequencing used peripheral blood. The origin of the receptors is a man between 70 and 80 years old with active or convalescent COVID-19. CDR3s include the opening cysteine and the closing phenylalanine or tryptophan. The D gene is left open where the match is weak. The listing skips clone size in some rows; elsewhere it reads once, few, many or a size class.

TRBV13,NA,NA,TRBJ2-1,TGTGCCAGCAGCGGGAGGATAGCCTACAATGAGCAGTTCTTC,CASSGRIAYNEQFF
TRBV19,NA,TRBD1,TRBJ1-5,TGTGCCAGTAGTAAAACTCGGGACAGGGGGCTTATCGATAGCAATCAGCCCCAGCATTTT,CASSKTRDRGLIDSNQPQHF
TRBV5-1,NA,NA,TRBJ2-2,TGCGCCAGCAGCCCCCGTAACACCGGGGAGCTGTTTTTT,CASSPRNTGELFF
TRBV5-1,NA,NA,TRBJ1-6,TGCGCCAGCAGCTTGGAATGGAGTAATTCACCCCTCCACTTT,CASSLEWSNSPLHF
TRBV2,NA,NA,TRBJ1-6,TGTGCCAGCGGCCCCAGGGTCGGCAATTCACCCCTCCACTTT,CASGPRVGNSPLHF
TRBV6-5,NA,NA,TRBJ1-4,TGTGCCAGCAGTTACTCGATAGGGGGGGGTGAAAAACTGTTTTTT,CASSYSIGGGEKLFF
TRBV28,few,TRBD1,TRBJ1-2,TGTGCCAGCAGTTTCCAGGGGGCGTTTGGCTACACCTTC,CASSFQGAFGYTF
TRBV29-1,NA,TRBD1,TRBJ2-1,TGCAGCGTCCATTTGGGACAGGAAAATGAGCAGTTCTTC,CSVHLGQENEQFF
TRBV7-8,NA,NA,TRBJ1-2,TGTGCCAGCAGCGACTTCCGAGGGCAGAACTATGGCTACACCTTC,CASSDFRGQNYGYTF
TRBV12-5,NA,NA,TRBJ1-2,TGTGCTAGTGGTCTCCGGCAGGACTATGGCTACACCTTC,CASGLRQDYGYTF
TRBV10-3,NA,NA,TRBJ2-1,TGTGCCATCAGTGAGTCGGGCGGGGATGAGCAGTTCTTC,CAISESGGDEQFF
TRBV3-1/TRBV3-2,NA,TRBD1,TRBJ1-2,TGTGCCAGCAGCAACCGGGACAGGAGCTATGGCTACACCTTC,CASSNRDRSYGYTF
TRBV25-1,NA,NA,TRBJ1-6,TGTGCCAGCAGTACCACCCGGAATTCACCCCTCCACTTT,CASSTTRNSPLHF
TRBV11-3,NA,NA,TRBJ1-1,TGTGCCAGCAGCTTCGTGGGCAGATTGAACACTGAAGCTTTCTTT,CASSFVGRLNTEAFF
TRBV5-1,NA,NA,TRBJ1-4,TGCGCCAGCAGCTTGGGGGCGACTAATGAAAAACTGTTTTTT,CASSLGATNEKLFF
TRBV11-2,NA,TRBD1,TRBJ2-7,TGTGCCAGCAGCTTCGACAGGGGGTTCTACGAGCAGTACTTC,CASSFDRGFYEQYF
TRBV10-3,NA,TRBD2,TRBJ2-7,TGTGCCATCAGGATAGCGGGAGACTCCTACGAGCAGTACTTC,CAIRIAGDSYEQYF
TRBV5-6,NA,TRBD1,TRBJ2-1,TGTGCCACCGAGTCGGGACAGTCAGGGCGCACACTCTTC,CATESGQSGRTLF
TRBV4-3,NA,NA,TRBJ2-1,TGCGCCAGCAGCCAAGATTACTACAATGAGCAGTTCTTC,CASSQDYYNEQFF
TRBV11-3,NA,NA,TRBJ2-1,TGTGCCAGCAGCTTCTCCAGGGGCACCTACAATGAGCAGTTCTTC,CASSFSRGTYNEQFF
TRBV5-1,NA,TRBD2,TRBJ2-1,TGCGCCAGCAGCTCAGTAGCGGGAGACGATGAGCAGTTCTTC,CASSSVAGDDEQFF
TRBV29-1,once,NA,TRBJ2-1,TGCAGCGTTGCCAGGGGCAGCAACTACAATGAGCAGTTCTTC,CSVARGSNYNEQFF
TRBV7-2,NA,TRBD2,TRBJ2-7,TGTGCCAGCAGCTCCCTGGGATTAGCGGGGGGGCAGGGCTACGAGCAGTACTTC,CASSSLGLAGGQGYEQYF
TRBV6-6,NA,NA,TRBJ1-1,TGTGCCAGCAGTTACTCGATCGAGGTAGTAAGCACTGAAGCTTTCTTT,CASSYSIEVVSTEAFF
TRBV15,NA,NA,TRBJ2-2,TGTGCCACCAGCCCCCTCCCCACAGGGATTCTCTCCGGGGAGCTGTTTTTT,CATSPLPTGILSGELFF
TRBV27,once,TRBD1,TRBJ2-6,TGTGCCAGCAGTTTGTCCCGGACAGGGTACTTAGCTGGGGCCAACGTCCTGACTTTC,CASSLSRTGYLAGANVLTF
TRBV7-6,NA,NA,TRBJ2-6,TGTGCCAGCAGCTTAGAGGCCGTATTCGGGGGAACTGGGGCCAACGTCCTGACTTTC,CASSLEAVFGGTGANVLTF
TRBV10-2,NA,TRBD1,TRBJ1-5,TGCGCCAGCCGGACAGGGGTCGGTCAGCCCCAGCATTTT,CASRTGVGQPQHF
TRBV11-3,NA,TRBD2,TRBJ2-7,TGTGCCAGCAGCCCGTCGTCCGGGACTAGGGCCTACGAGCAGTACTTC,CASSPSSGTRAYEQYF
TRBV27,NA,NA,TRBJ1-6,TGTGCCAGCAGTTTGACGGTCAGGGCAGATAATTCACCCCTCCACTTT,CASSLTVRADNSPLHF
TRBV9,NA,TRBD2,TRBJ2-3,TGTGCCAGCAGCGTAAGGGCGTTAGCGGGGCCAGATACGCAGTATTTT,CASSVRALAGPDTQYF
TRBV9,NA,NA,TRBJ1-2,TGTGCCAGCAGCCCAGTCCTAACTACAAGCTATGGCTACACCTTC,CASSPVLTTSYGYTF
TRBV7-9,NA,NA,TRBJ1-1,TGTGCCAGCAGCTTTAGGGGGGGGTCCCCGAACACTGAAGCTTTCTTT,CASSFRGGSPNTEAFF
TRBV11-3,many,NA,TRBJ2-2,TGTGCCAGCAGCTTAGGAACTACCGGGGAGCTGTTTTTT,CASSLGTTGELFF
TRBV5-1,NA,NA,TRBJ1-1,TGCGCCAGCAGCTCGGGACTCCCTGGAGACACTGAAGCTTTCTTT,CASSSGLPGDTEAFF
TRBV7-2,few,TRBD2,TRBJ2-3,TGTGCAGCTGGGGCGGGGGGCGCAGATACGCAGTATTTT,CAAGAGGADTQYF
TRBV2,NA,NA,TRBJ2-7,TGTGCCAGCAGTGGGGGCAGGGCGGACGAGCAGTACTTC,CASSGGRADEQYF
TRBV12-5,NA,NA,TRBJ1-3,TGTGCTAGTGGTTTGGTCTCCAACACCATATATTTT,CASGLVSNTIYF
TRBV6-5,NA,NA,TRBJ1-2,TGTGCCAGCAGCCCGGGGGGGATTAACAACTATGGCTACACCTTC,CASSPGGINNYGYTF
TRBV7-2,NA,NA,TRBJ1-2,TGTGCCAGCACGCTTGACGGGAACTATGGCTACACCTTC,CASTLDGNYGYTF
TRBV9,NA,NA,TRBJ2-3,TGTGCCAGCAGCGTAGAGGGGTTCACAGATACGCAGTATTTT,CASSVEGFTDTQYF
TRBV3-1/TRBV3-2,NA,NA,TRBJ1-1,TGTGCCAGCAGCCAAGAGTCCGGGGATACTGAAGCTTTCTTT,CASSQESGDTEAFF
TRBV23-1,NA,TRBD1,TRBJ1-2,TGCGCCAGCAGTCAGCCTTATACAGGGGGCGACTATGGCTACACCTTC,CASSQPYTGGDYGYTF
TRBV25-1,NA,TRBD1,TRBJ1-5,TGTGCCAGCAGAGGGACAGGGTACAATCAGCCCCAGCATTTT,CASRGTGYNQPQHF
TRBV9,NA,NA,TRBJ1-3,TGTGCCAGCAGCCCGCCCAGACAGATCTCTGGAAACACCATATATTTT,CASSPPRQISGNTIYF
TRBV7-9,NA,NA,TRBJ1-2,TGTGCCAGCAGCCAAAAGACGGGTAACTATGGCTACACCTTC,CASSQKTGNYGYTF
TRBV4-3,NA,NA,TRBJ1-2,TGCGCCAGCAGCCAGGGCCTACAGGGCCGCTATGGCTACACCTTC,CASSQGLQGRYGYTF
TRBV5-1,NA,TRBD2,TRBJ2-2,TGCGCCAGCAGTAAGCTCGGGACTAGTAGTTTGGGAACCGGGGAGCTGTTTTTT,CASSKLGTSSLGTGELFF